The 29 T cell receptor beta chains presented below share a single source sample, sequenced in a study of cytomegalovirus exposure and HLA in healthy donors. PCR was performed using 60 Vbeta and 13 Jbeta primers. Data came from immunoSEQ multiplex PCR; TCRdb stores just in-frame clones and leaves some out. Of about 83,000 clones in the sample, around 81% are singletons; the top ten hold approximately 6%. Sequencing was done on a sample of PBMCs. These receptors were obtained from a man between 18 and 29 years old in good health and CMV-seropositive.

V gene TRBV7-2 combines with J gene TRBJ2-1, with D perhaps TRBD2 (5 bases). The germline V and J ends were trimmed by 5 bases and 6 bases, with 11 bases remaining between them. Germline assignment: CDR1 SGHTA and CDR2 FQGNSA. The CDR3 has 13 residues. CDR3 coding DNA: TGTGCCAGCAGCGGAGGACCGTTCAATGAGCAGTTCTTC. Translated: CASSGGPFNEQFF. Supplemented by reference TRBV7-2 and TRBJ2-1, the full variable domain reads GAGVSQSPSNKVTEKGKDVELRCDPISGHTALYWYRQSLGQGLEFLIYFQGNSAPDKSGLPSDRFSAERTGGSVSTLTIQRTQQEDSAVYLCASSGGPFNEQFFGPGTRLTVL.

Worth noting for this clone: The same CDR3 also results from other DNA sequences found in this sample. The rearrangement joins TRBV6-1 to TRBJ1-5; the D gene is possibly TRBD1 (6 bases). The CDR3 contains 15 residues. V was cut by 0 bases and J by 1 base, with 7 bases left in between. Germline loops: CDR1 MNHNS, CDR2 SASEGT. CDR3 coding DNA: TGTGCCAGCAGTGAAGCAGGGGGAAGCAATCAGCCCCAGCATTTT. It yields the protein CASSEAGGSNQPQHF.

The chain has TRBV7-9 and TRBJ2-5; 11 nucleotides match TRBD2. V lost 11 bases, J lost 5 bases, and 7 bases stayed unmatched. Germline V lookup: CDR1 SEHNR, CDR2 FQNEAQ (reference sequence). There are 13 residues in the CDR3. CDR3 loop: CAAGTSGSETQYF. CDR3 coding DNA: TGTGCCGCGGGGACTAGCGGATCCGAGACCCAGTACTTC.

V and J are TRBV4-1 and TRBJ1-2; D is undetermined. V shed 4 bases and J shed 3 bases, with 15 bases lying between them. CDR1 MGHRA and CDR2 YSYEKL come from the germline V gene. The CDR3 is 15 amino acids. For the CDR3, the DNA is TGCGCCAGCAGCCTCCAGCAGGCCCCCGACTATGGCTACACCTTC. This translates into CASSLQQAPDYGYTF.

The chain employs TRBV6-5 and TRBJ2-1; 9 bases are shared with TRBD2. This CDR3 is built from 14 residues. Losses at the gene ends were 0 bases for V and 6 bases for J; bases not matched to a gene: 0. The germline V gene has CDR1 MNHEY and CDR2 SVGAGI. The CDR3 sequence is CASSYSSGSNEQFF. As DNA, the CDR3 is TGTGCCAGCAGTTACTCTAGCGGGAGCAATGAGCAGTTCTTC.

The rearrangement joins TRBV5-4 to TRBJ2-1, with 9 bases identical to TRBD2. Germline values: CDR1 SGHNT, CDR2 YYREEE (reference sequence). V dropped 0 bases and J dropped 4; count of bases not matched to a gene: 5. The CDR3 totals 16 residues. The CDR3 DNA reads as TGTGCCAGCAGCTTGGCTGCTAGCGGGAAGTACAATGAGCAGTTCTTC. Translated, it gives CASSLAASGKYNEQFF.

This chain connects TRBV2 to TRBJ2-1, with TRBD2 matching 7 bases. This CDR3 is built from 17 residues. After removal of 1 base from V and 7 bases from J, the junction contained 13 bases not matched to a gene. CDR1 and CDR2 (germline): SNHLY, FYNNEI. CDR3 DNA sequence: TGTGCCAGCAGTGAAGGGGTTGGCGGGAGAGGAAATAATGAGCAGTTCTTC. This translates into CASSEGVGGRGNNEQFF. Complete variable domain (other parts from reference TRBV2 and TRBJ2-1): EPEVTQTPSHQVTQMGQEVILRCVPISNHLYFYWYRQILGQKVEFLVSFYNNEISEKSEIFDDQFSVERPDGSNFTLKIRSTKLEDSAMYFCASSEGVGGRGNNEQFFGPGTRLTVL.

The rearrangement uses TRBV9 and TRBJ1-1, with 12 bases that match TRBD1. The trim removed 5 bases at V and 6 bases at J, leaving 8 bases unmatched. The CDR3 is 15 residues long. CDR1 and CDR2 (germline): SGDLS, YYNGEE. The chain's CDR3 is CASSRDRGRLAEAFF. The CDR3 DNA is TGTGCCAGCAGTCGGGACAGGGGGCGGTTGGCTGAAGCTTTCTTT.

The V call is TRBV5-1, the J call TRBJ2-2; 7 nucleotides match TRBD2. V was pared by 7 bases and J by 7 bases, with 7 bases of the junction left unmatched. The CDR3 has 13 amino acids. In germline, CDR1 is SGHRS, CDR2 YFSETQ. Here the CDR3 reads CASSPTSIGELFF. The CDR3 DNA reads TGCGCCAGCTCTCCGACTAGCATCGGGGAGCTGTTTTTT.

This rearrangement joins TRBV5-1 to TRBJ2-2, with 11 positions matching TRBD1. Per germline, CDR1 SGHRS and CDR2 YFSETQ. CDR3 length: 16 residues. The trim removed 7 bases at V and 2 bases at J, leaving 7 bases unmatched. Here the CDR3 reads CASGSGTGGNTGELFF. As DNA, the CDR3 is TGCGCCAGCGGATCGGGGACAGGGGGTAACACCGGGGAGCTGTTTTTT.

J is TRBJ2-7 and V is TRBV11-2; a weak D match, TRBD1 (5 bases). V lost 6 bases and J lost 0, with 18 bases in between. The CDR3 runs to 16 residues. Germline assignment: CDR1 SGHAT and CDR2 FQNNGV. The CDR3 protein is CASSSGSRVSSYEQYF. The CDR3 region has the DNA TGTGCCAGCAGTTCGGGCTCCAGGGTTAGCTCCTACGAGCAGTACTTC.

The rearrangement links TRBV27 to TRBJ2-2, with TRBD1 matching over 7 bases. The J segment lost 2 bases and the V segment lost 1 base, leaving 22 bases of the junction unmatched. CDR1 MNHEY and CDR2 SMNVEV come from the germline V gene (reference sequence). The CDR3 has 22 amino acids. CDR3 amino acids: CASSLWKELDRVVTRNTGELFF. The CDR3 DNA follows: TGTGCCAGCAGTTTATGGAAGGAGCTAGACAGGGTAGTGACTCGAAACACCGGGGAGCTGTTTTTT.

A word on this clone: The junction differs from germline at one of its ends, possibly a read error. DNA for the CDR3: TGTGCTAGCAGCTTTGGGGGGACCCAAGAGACCCAGTACTTC. This gives the protein CASSFGGTQETQYF. This chain uses TRBV7-7 with TRBJ2-5; tentative D call: TRBD2 (6 bases). The V gene's germline CDR1 is SSHAT and CDR2 FNYEAQ (reference sequence). The CDR3 runs to 14 residues.

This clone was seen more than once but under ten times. CDR3 nucleotides: TGTGCCAGCAGCGAACAGAGCTCCTACAATGAGCAGTTCTTC. This codes for CASSEQSSYNEQFF. V and J are TRBV7-9 and TRBJ2-1; D is undetermined. V lost 5 bases and J 0 bases, leaving 8 bases between the germline ends. The CDR3 sequence is 14 residues long. CDR1 and CDR2 (germline): SEHNR, FQNEAQ (reference sequence). Variable domain in full (rest from reference TRBV7-9 and TRBJ2-1): DTGVSQNPRHKITKRGQNVTFRCDPISEHNRLYWYRQTLGQGPEFLTYFQNEAQLEKSRLLSDRFSAERPKGSFSTLEIQRTEQGDSAMYLCASSEQSSYNEQFFGPGTRLTVL.

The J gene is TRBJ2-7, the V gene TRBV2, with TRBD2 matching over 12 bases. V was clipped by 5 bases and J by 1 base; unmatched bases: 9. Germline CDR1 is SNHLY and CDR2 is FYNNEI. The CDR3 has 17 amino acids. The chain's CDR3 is CASSNRLAGVWSYEQYF. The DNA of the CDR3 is TGTGCCAGCAGTAACCGACTAGCGGGAGTATGGTCCTACGAGCAGTACTTC.

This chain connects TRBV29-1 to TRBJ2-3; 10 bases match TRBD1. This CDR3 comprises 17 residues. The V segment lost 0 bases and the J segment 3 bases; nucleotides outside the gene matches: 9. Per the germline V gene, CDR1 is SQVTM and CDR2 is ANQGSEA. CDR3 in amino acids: CSVEDVRQGALTDTQYF. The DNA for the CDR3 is TGCAGCGTTGAAGATGTCCGACAGGGGGCGCTGACAGATACGCAGTATTTT.

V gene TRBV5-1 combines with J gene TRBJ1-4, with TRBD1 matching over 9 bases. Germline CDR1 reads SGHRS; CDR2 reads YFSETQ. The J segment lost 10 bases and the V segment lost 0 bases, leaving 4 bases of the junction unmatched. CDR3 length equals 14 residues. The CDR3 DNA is TGCGCCAGCAGCTTGGACAGGGGGCGGTCAAAACTGTTTTTT. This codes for CASSLDRGRSKLFF.

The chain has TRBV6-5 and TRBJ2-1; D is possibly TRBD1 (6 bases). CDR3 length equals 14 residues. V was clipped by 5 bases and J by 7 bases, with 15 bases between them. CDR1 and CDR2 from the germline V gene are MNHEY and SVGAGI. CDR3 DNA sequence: TGTGCCAGCAGTCCGTTCACAGGGCTGAATGAGCAGTTCTTC. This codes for CASSPFTGLNEQFF.

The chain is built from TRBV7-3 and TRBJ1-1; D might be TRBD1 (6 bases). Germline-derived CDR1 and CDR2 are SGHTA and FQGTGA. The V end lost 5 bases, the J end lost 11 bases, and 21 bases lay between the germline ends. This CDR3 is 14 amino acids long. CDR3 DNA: TGTGCCAGCAGCAAGTCCTCGGGGGGCGGTAGGGCTTTCTTT. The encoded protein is CASSKSSGGGRAFF.

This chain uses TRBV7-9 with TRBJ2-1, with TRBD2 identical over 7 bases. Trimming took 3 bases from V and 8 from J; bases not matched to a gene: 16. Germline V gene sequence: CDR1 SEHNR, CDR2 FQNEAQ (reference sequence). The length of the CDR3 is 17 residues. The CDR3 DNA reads TGTGCCAGCAGCTTTCACCCGGCCGGCGGGAGCAAACATGAGCAGTTCTTC. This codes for CASSFHPAGGSKHEQFF. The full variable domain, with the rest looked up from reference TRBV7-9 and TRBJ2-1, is DTGVSQNPRHKITKRGQNVTFRCDPISEHNRLYWYRQTLGQGPEFLTYFQNEAQLEKSRLLSDRFSAERPKGSFSTLEIQRTEQGDSAMYLCASSFHPAGGSKHEQFFGPGTRLTVL.

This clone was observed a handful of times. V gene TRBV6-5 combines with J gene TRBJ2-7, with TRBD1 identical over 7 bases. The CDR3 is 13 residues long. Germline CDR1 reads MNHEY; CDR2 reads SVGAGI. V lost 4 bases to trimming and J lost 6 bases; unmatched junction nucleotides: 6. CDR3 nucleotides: TGTGCCAGCAGTTTCGAAGACAGGGCCGAGCAGTACTTC. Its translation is CASSFEDRAEQYF.

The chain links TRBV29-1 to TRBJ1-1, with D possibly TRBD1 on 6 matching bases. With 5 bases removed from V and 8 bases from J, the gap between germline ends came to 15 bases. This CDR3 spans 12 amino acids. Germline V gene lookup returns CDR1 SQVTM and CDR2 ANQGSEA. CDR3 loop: CSVSFPGQEAFF. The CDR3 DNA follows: TGCAGCGTTTCCTTTCCGGGACAAGAAGCTTTCTTT. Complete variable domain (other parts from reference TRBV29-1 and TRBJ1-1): SAVISQKPSRDICQRGTSLTIQCQVDSQVTMMFWYRQQPGQSLTLIATANQGSEATYESGFVIDKFPISRPNLTFSTLTVSNMSPEDSSIYLCSVSFPGQEAFFGQGTRLTVV.

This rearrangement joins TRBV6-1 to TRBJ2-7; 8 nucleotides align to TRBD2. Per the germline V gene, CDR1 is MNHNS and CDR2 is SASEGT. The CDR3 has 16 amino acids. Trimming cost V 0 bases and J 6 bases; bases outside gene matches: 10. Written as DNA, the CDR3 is TGTGCCAGCAGTGAAGCTTTCCGGGAGGGCCCGGGCGAGCAGTACTTC. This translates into CASSEAFREGPGEQYF.

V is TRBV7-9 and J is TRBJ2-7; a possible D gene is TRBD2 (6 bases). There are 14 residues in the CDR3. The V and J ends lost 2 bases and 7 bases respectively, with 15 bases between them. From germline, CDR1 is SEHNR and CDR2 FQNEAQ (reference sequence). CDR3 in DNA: TGTGCCAGCAGCTTACTCTCGGGAGTTGTAGAGCAGTACTTC. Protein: CASSLLSGVVEQYF.

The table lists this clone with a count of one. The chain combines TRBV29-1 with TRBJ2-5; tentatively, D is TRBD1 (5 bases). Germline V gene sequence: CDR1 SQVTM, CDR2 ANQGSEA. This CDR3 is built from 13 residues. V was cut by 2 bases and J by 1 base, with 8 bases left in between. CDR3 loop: CSVERTSQETQYF. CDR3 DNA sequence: TGCAGCGTTGAAAGGACAAGCCAAGAGACCCAGTACTTC.

For the CDR3, the DNA is TGTGCCAGCAGGTCATCCGGGACTAGAGGCGAGCAGTACTTC. Protein: CASRSSGTRGEQYF. The rearrangement links TRBV27 to TRBJ2-7; TRBD2 aligns across 8 bases. Looked up from germline, CDR1 is MNHEY and CDR2 is SMNVEV (reference sequence). Trimming cost V 6 bases and J 6 bases; bases outside gene matches: 10. This CDR3 spans 14 amino acids.

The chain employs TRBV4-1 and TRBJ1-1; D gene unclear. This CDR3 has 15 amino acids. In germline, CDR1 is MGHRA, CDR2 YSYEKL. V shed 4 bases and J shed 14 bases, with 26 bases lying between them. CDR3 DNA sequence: TGCGCCAGCAGCCGGTTCCCGGGGAGGAATAGTGAAGTGTTCTTT. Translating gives CASSRFPGRNSEVFF.

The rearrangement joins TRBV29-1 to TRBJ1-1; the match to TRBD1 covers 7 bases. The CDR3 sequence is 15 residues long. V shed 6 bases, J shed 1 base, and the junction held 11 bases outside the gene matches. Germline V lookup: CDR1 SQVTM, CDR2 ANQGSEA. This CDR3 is CSVRRQGETNTEAFF. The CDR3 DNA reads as TGCAGCGTGAGGAGACAGGGAGAGACGAACACTGAAGCTTTCTTT.

The CDR3 loop is CASISGLDGHEQYF. The CDR3, as DNA: TGTGCCAGCATAAGCGGGCTAGATGGCCACGAGCAGTACTTC. The J gene is TRBJ2-7, the V gene TRBV6-4; perhaps TRBD2 as D (6 bases). With 7 bases removed from V and 5 bases from J, the gap between germline ends came to 18 bases. The CDR3 spans 14 residues. CDR1 is MRHNA, CDR2 SNTAGT, per germline.